Listed below are T cell receptor beta chains from one sample, sequenced in a study of breast tumors, draining lymph nodes, adjacent tissues. TCRdb re-derived calls from the multiplex PCR reads in MiXCR, one entry per CDR3 protein. This sample has about 200,000 distinct CDR3 sequences, with roughly 31% found just once. Sequencing was done on a sample of axillary lymph node tissue. The receptor source for this set is a female donor with breast cancer. Some clones in this sample may be carry-over from other donors' samples. The CDR3 runs from the conserved cysteine through the conserved F or W. A D gene is named only where the DNA matches it firmly. Expanded clones are given a class, and other clones once, few, many or no size at all.

cdr3_aa	cdr3_nt	j_call	clone_size	d_call	v_call
CASVERTSYNEQFF	TGCGCCAGCGTAGAGCGGACCTCCTACAATGAGCAGTTCTTC	TRBJ2-1	many	-	TRBV10-2
CASSRDRGESPLHF	TGTGCCAGCAGTCGGGACAGGGGAGAATCACCCCTCCACTTT	TRBJ1-6	many	TRBD1	TRBV6-5
CASSVGVHSGANVLTF	TGTGCCAGCAGCGTAGGGGTACACTCTGGGGCCAACGTCCTGACTTTC	TRBJ2-6	-	-	TRBV9
CARDLGGLGNEQFF	TGTGCCAGAGATTTGGGGGGTTTAGGAAATGAGCAGTTCTTC	TRBJ2-1	few	-	TRBV7-3
CATSGSGQGEETQYF	TGTGCCACCAGTGGTAGTGGGCAGGGGGAAGAGACCCAGTACTTC	TRBJ2-5	few	TRBD1	TRBV24-1
CASSLNPGGNYGYTF	TGCGCCAGCAGCCTAAACCCCGGAGGGAACTATGGCTACACCTTC	TRBJ1-2	many	-	TRBV5-1
CSVATGPTSFYNEQFF	TGCAGTGTAGCTACGGGGCCCACGTCTTTTTACAATGAGCAGTTCTTC	TRBJ2-1	many	-	TRBV20-1
CASSLGLSSGRTDTQYF	TGTGCCAGCAGCTTAGGGCTGTCTAGCGGACGCACAGATACGCAGTATTTT	TRBJ2-3	many	TRBD2	TRBV7-9
CASIPGTGDNEQFF	TGTGCCAGCATCCCCGGGACAGGTGACAATGAGCAGTTCTTC	TRBJ2-1	-	TRBD1	TRBV5-3
CASSPRRGTTYEQYF	TGTGCCAGCAGCCCCAGGCGGGGAACCACCTACGAGCAGTACTTC	TRBJ2-7	few	-	TRBV11-2
CASSLDRGSWDNSPLHF	TGTGCCAGCAGCTTAGATCGAGGGAGTTGGGATAATTCACCCCTCCACTTT	TRBJ1-6	many	-	TRBV11-2
CASSGGANVLTF	TGCGCCAGTTCGGGTGGGGCCAACGTCCTGACTTTC	TRBJ2-6	many	-	TRBV4-3
CASSSTHRQGTQYF	TGTGCCAGCAGCTCAACCCATCGACAGGGAACGCAGTATTTT	TRBJ2-3	once	TRBD1	TRBV7-2
CSARVGGGYNEQYF	TGCAGTGCTAGAGTTGGGGGGGGTTACAATGAGCAGTATTTT	TRBJ2-3	-	TRBD2	TRBV20-1
CASRLRGSGNTIYF	TGTGCCAGCAGGTTGAGAGGGAGCGGAAACACCATATATTTT	TRBJ1-3	many	-	TRBV5-6
CVSRKGANVLTF	TGCGTTTCGCGGAAAGGGGCCAACGTCCTGACTTTC	TRBJ2-6	-	-	TRBV20-1
CSVEGTGAAQETQYF	TGCAGCGTTGAGGGAACAGGGGCCGCACAAGAGACCCAGTACTTC	TRBJ2-5	few	TRBD1	TRBV29-1
CASSQANRGTTF	TGTGCCAGCAGTCAAGCAAATCGGGGTACAACCTTC	TRBJ1-2	few	-	TRBV6-1
CASSPGTGANEKLFF	TGCGCCAGCAGCCCCGGGACAGGGGCTAATGAAAAACTGTTTTTT	TRBJ1-4	-	TRBD1	TRBV5-1
CASSVGQGTEAFF	TGTGCCAGCAGCGTTGGACAGGGCACTGAAGCTTTCTTT	TRBJ1-1	-	TRBD1	TRBV27
CASSLDGQGNTEAFF	TGCGCCAGCAGCTTAGATGGACAGGGTAACACTGAAGCTTTCTTT	TRBJ1-1	-	TRBD1	TRBV5-1
CASRDRDGEPQHF	TGTGCCAGCAGGGACCGGGACGGTGAGCCCCAGCATTTT	TRBJ1-5	-	-	TRBV2
CASSTDSRNEQFF	TGTGCCAGCAGCACAGACAGTCGCAATGAGCAGTTCTTC	TRBJ2-1	many	-	TRBV11-2